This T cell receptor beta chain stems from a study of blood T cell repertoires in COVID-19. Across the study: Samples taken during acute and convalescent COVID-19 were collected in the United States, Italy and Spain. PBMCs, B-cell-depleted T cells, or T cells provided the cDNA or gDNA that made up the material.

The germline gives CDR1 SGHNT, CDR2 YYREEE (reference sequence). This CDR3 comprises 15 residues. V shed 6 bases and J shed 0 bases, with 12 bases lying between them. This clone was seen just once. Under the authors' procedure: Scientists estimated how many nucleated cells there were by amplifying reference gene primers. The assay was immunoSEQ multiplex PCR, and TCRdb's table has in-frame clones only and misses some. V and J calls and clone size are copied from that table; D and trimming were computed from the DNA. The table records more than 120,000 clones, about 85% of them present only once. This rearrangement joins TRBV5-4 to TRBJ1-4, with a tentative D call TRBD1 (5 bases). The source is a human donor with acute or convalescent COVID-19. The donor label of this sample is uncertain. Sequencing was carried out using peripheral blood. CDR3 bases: TGTGCCAGCATGGCAGGGATTGCAACTAATGAAAAACTGTTTTTT. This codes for CASMAGIATNEKLFF.